Each of the 25 T cell receptor beta chains below was sequenced from the same sample in a study of T cell changes during pregnancy in multiple sclerosis. The data were produced by immunoSEQ multiplex PCR, yet TCRdb's version contains in-frame clones alone and is incomplete. The table has 90,000 or so clones, approximately 91% seen once. The sequencing here drew on PBMCs, taken in the first trimester of pregnancy. All receptors come from a female donor in good health, serving as a control in a pregnancy study. Some clones in this sample may be carry-over from other donors' samples.

The CDR3 sequence is CASSSGGGYGYTF. CDR3 coding DNA: TGTGCCAGCAGCTCGGGAGGGGGGTATGGCTACACCTTC. The V and J genes are TRBV7-2 and TRBJ1-2, with D possibly matching TRBD1 (6 bases). The CDR3 has 13 amino acids. The germline CDR1 and CDR2 sequences are SGHTA and FQGNSA. Trimming shortened V by 4 bases and J by 5 bases, and 11 bases separated the two germline ends.

The chain couples TRBV27 to TRBJ2-5, with 7 bases identical to TRBD2. TRBJ2-7 matches the DNA end more closely, so the J call is doubtful. This CDR3 spans 14 amino acids. Germline V lookup: CDR1 MNHEY, CDR2 SMNVEV (reference sequence). This chain's CDR3 is CASTSIAGSYEQYF. The CDR3 nucleotides read TGTGCCAGCACCTCTATAGCGGGCTCCTACGAGCAGTACTTC.

This clone was detected only a few times. V and J are TRBV4-2 and TRBJ1-1, with D perhaps matching TRBD1 (6 bases). The germline gives CDR1 LGHNA, CDR2 YNFKEQ. Trimming cost V 1 base and J 5 bases, with 20 bases left between them. The CDR3 consists of 17 residues. CDR3 loop: CASSQVMSGDRQTEAFF. DNA of the CDR3: TGTGCCAGCAGCCAAGTCATGTCAGGGGATAGACAAACTGAAGCTTTCTTT.

This clone occurred a few times. This chain links TRBV19 with TRBJ1-1; tentative D call: TRBD1 (5 bases). V gave up 4 bases and J gave up 5 bases, with 11 bases separating them. The V gene's germline CDR1 is LNHDA and CDR2 SQIVND (reference sequence). This CDR3 comprises 13 residues. As DNA, the CDR3 is TGTGCCAGTAGTACCCAGGGTGGTACTGAAGCTTTCTTT. It yields the protein CASSTQGGTEAFF.

This rearrangement joins TRBV2 to TRBJ1-1; D not certain. Germline V gene lookup returns CDR1 SNHLY and CDR2 FYNNEI. Trimming stripped 5 bases from V and 3 bases from J, with 10 bases between. The CDR3 contains 13 residues. CDR3 amino acids: CASSSNMDTEAFF. CDR3 nucleotide sequence: TGTGCCAGCAGTTCCAACATGGACACTGAAGCTTTCTTT.

The chain uses TRBV5-1 and TRBJ2-2, with 10 bases lining up with TRBD2. Germline CDR1 is SGHRS and CDR2 is YFSETQ. V was clipped by 5 bases and J by 2 bases; unmatched bases: 6. The CDR3 spans 16 residues. In DNA form, the CDR3 reads TGCGCCAGCAGAACTCTAGCGGGGGCAAACACCGGGGAGCTGTTTTTT. Translated, it gives CASRTLAGANTGELFF.

The chain is built from TRBV4-3 and TRBJ1-1; D not resolved. The CDR3 contains 16 residues. The V and J ends lost 4 bases and 3 bases respectively, with 18 bases between them. Germline loops: CDR1 LGHNA, CDR2 YSLEER. The CDR3, as DNA: TGCGCCAGCAGCCTCGGGTTGAGATTTGACGACACTGAAGCTTTCTTT. It encodes CASSLGLRFDDTEAFF.

J is TRBJ2-5 and V is TRBV5-1; 11 nucleotides align to TRBD2. The CDR3 has 16 amino acids. V lost 4 bases and J lost 5; bases outside the gene matches: 10. Per the germline V gene, CDR1 is SGHRS and CDR2 is YFSETQ. The CDR3 reads CASSTGLAESGETQYF. The DNA of the CDR3 is TGCGCCAGCAGCACGGGACTAGCGGAATCTGGGGAGACCCAGTACTTC.

This rearrangement joins TRBV18 to TRBJ1-1; tentative D call: TRBD1 (5 bases). Germline V gene sequence: CDR1 KGHSH, CDR2 LQKENI. V lost 3 bases, J lost 10 bases, and 15 bases lay in between. This CDR3 has 13 residues. Here the CDR3 reads CASSPRGEGLAFF. The CDR3 DNA follows: TGTGCCAGCTCACCGCGGGGGGAAGGATTAGCTTTCTTT.

The chain recombines TRBV4-2 with TRBJ2-5; tentative D call: TRBD1 (6 bases). V was pared by 3 bases and J by 2 bases, with 10 bases between. Germline CDR1 is LGHNA and CDR2 is YNFKEQ. CDR3 length equals 14 residues. CDR3 bases: TGTGCCAGCAGCCAGGGGGCAGAGCAAGAGACCCAGTACTTC. The encoded protein is CASSQGAEQETQYF.

This rearrangement joins TRBV6-4 to TRBJ2-1; TRBD2 matches at 14 bases. Germline CDR1 and CDR2: MRHNA and SNTAGT. The CDR3 loop spans 14 amino acids. Trimming took 6 bases from V and 8 from J; bases not matched to a gene: 3. The DNA for the CDR3 is TGTGCCAGCAGCCGACTAGCGGGAGGGGATGAGCAGTTCTTC. As protein: CASSRLAGGDEQFF.

This clone was observed a single time. This chain joins TRBV28 and TRBJ1-5, with a possible D match to TRBD1 (6 bases). Germline V gene lookup returns CDR1 MDHEN and CDR2 SYDVKM. Deletions cut 2 bases from V and 3 bases from J, with 14 bases between. The CDR3 sequence is 16 residues long. As DNA, the CDR3 is TGTGCCAGCAGTTTACCTCTCAGGGGTTCCAATCAGCCCCAGCATTTT. Translation gives CASSLPLRGSNQPQHF. The full variable domain, in which reference TRBV28 and TRBJ1-5 provide the parts outside the CDR3, is DVKVTQSSRYLVKRTGEKVFLECVQDMDHENMFWYRQDPGLGLRLIYFSYDVKMKEKGDIPEGYSVSREKKERFSLILESASTNQTSMYLCASSLPLRGSNQPQHFGDGTRLSIL.

The chain recombines TRBV11-3 with TRBJ2-1; 11 bases map to TRBD2. This CDR3 contains 16 residues. Germline V gives CDR1 SGHNT, CDR2 YENEEA. V was clipped by 5 bases and J by 10 bases; unmatched bases: 13. CDR3 residues: CASSPTGSGRALEQFF. CDR3 DNA: TGTGCCAGCAGCCCCACGGGTAGCGGGAGGGCCTTGGAGCAGTTCTTC.

The chain carries TRBV19 and TRBJ1-2, with unresolved D. CDR3 length equals 15 residues. Germline V gives CDR1 LNHDA, CDR2 SQIVND (reference sequence). Between the trimmed V and J ends, which lost 4 bases and 3 bases, there was a span of 15 bases. The CDR3 DNA sequence: TGTGCCAGTAGTACGGGCCTTCCCGGGGACTATGGCTACACCTTC. Amino acids: CASSTGLPGDYGYTF.

The chain joins TRBV28 to TRBJ1-2; TRBD1 agrees at 11 bases. Germline V gene lookup returns CDR1 MDHEN and CDR2 SYDVKM. Germline trimming cut 6 bases from V and 5 bases from J; bases unmatched to any gene: 5. This CDR3 region has 14 residues. The CDR3 DNA is TGTGCCAGCAGGGGACAGGGGGAGGATTATGGCTACACCTTC. Its translation: CASRGQGEDYGYTF.

The J gene is TRBJ1-1, the V gene TRBV7-2; D gene unclear. In germline, CDR1 is SGHTA, CDR2 FQGNSA. This CDR3 has 13 amino acids. V lost 3 bases to trimming and J lost 3 bases, with 8 bases between them. In nucleotides, the CDR3 is TGTGCCAGCAGCTTGGGGAGGTACACTGAAGCTTTCTTT. Protein: CASSLGRYTEAFF.

This clone was seen just once. The chain joins TRBV5-1 to TRBJ2-3; 9 nucleotides agree with TRBD2. The V and J ends lost 0 bases and 4 bases, in that order; junction bases with no gene match: 6. There are 16 residues in the CDR3. CDR1 is SGHRS, CDR2 YFSETQ, per germline. CDR3 residues: CASSLAPSGVPDTQYF. The CDR3 nucleotides are TGCGCCAGCAGCTTGGCCCCTAGCGGGGTCCCAGATACGCAGTATTTT. Supplemented by reference TRBV5-1 and TRBJ2-3, the full variable domain reads KAGVTQTPRYLIKTRGQQVTLSCSPISGHRSVSWYQQTPGQGLQFLFEYFSETQRNKGNFPGRFSGRQFSNSRSEMNVSTLELGDSALYLCASSLAPSGVPDTQYFGPGTRLTVL.

The CDR3 loop is CASSDGDSGNSPLHF. As DNA, the CDR3 is TGTGCCAGCAGTGACGGGGACAGTGGTAATTCACCCCTCCACTTT. This chain connects TRBV2 to TRBJ1-6, with TRBD1 matching over 7 bases. The V gene's germline CDR1 is SNHLY and CDR2 FYNNEI. The CDR3 has 15 amino acids. V lost 3 bases, J lost 6 bases, and 5 bases stayed unmatched.

V usage is TRBV28 and J usage is TRBJ1-6, with TRBD1 as a possible D gene (5 bases). The V end was cut by 5 bases, the J end by 8 bases, with 16 bases between. In germline, CDR1 is MDHEN, CDR2 SYDVKM. CDR3 length: 15 amino acids. The CDR3 protein is CASSHRDGGYSPLHF. Written as DNA, the CDR3 is TGTGCCAGCAGTCACCGGGACGGAGGGTATTCACCCCTCCACTTT.

The rearrangement joins TRBV27 to TRBJ1-4, with D tentatively TRBD1 (5 bases). This CDR3 comprises 14 residues. CDR1 is MNHEY, CDR2 SMNVEV, per germline (reference sequence). Between the trimmed V and J ends, which lost 3 bases and 8 bases, there was a span of 13 bases. CDR3: CASSFRQGGEKLFF. Here the CDR3 DNA reads TGTGCCAGCAGTTTTCGGCAGGGAGGGGAAAAACTGTTTTTT. The full variable domain, in which reference TRBV27 and TRBJ1-4 provide the parts outside the CDR3, is EAQVTQNPRYLITVTGKKLTVTCSQNMNHEYMSWYRQDPGLGLRQIYYSMNVEVTDKGDVPEGYKVSRKEKRNFPLILESPSPNQTSLYFCASSFRQGGEKLFFGSGTQLSVL.

This rearrangement joins TRBV5-1 to TRBJ1-3; 7 bases align to TRBD1. Germline assignment: CDR1 SGHRS and CDR2 YFSETQ. J lost 0 bases, V lost 4 bases, and 4 bases had no gene match. The CDR3 contains 15 residues. This CDR3 reads CASSATGASGNTIYF. CDR3 coding DNA: TGCGCCAGCAGCGCAACAGGGGCCTCTGGAAACACCATATATTTT.

About this clone itself: Germline and junction disagree at one end, which may indicate a read error. The chain recombines TRBV29-1 with TRBJ2-2; 7 bases map to TRBD2. The CDR3 consists of 14 residues. Per the germline V gene, CDR1 is SQVTM and CDR2 is ANQGSEA. CDR3 loop: CSVEGRGTTRELFF. In DNA form, the CDR3 reads TGCAGCGTTGAAGGGCGGGGGACCACCCGGGAGCTGTTTTTT.

This chain connects TRBV28 to TRBJ2-7; the match to TRBD1 covers 7 bases. With 9 bases clipped from V and 6 bases from J, the junction kept 11 bases outside the gene matches. Germline V CDR1 and CDR2: MDHEN, SYDVKM. The CDR3 covers 13 residues. The CDR3 here is CASLQGDMGEQYF. CDR3 DNA sequence: TGTGCCAGTCTCCAGGGGGATATGGGCGAGCAGTACTTC.

This clone was detected only a few times. Other DNA sequences in this sample translate to the same CDR3. This rearrangement joins TRBV11-2 to TRBJ2-1; D is unresolved. Germline V gene sequence: CDR1 SGHAT, CDR2 FQNNGV. The ends were cut back, 1 base at V and 7 bases at J, with 2 bases in the middle. The CDR3 consists of 11 residues. The CDR3 is CASSLANEQFF. The CDR3 coding sequence is TGTGCCAGCAGCTTAGCAAATGAGCAGTTCTTC.

The chain uses TRBV6-5 and TRBJ2-1; 12 bases align to TRBD1. This CDR3 is 14 amino acids long. Trimming removed 6 bases from V and 6 bases from J; junction bases left unmatched: 3. Germline V CDR1 and CDR2: MNHEY, SVGAGI. The CDR3 loop reads CASRGQGARNEQFF. DNA of the CDR3: TGTGCCAGCAGGGGACAGGGGGCGCGCAATGAGCAGTTCTTC.